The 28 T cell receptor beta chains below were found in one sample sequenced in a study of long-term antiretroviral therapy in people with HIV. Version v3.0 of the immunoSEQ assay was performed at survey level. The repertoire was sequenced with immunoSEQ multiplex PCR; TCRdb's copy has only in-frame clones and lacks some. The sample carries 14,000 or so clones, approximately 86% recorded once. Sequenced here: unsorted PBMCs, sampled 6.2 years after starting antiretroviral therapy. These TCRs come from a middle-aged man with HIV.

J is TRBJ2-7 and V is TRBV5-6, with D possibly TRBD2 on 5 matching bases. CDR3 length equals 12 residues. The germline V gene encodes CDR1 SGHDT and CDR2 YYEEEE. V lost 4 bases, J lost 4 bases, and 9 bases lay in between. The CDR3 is CASSRRSYEQYF. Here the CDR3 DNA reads TGTGCCAGCAGCCGGAGGAGTTACGAGCAGTACTTC.

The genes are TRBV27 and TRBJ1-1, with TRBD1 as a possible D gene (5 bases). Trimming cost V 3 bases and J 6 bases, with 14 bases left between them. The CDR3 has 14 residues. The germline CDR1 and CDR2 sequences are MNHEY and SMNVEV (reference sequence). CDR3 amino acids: CASSLTDLGAEAFF. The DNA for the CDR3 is TGTGCCAGCAGTTTGACCGACCTAGGGGCTGAAGCTTTCTTT.

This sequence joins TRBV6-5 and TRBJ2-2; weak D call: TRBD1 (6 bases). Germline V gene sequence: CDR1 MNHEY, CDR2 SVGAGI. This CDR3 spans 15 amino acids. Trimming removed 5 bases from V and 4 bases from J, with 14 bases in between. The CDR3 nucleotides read TGTGCCAGCAGTATGACAGGTTATTCCACCGGGGAGCTGTTTTTT. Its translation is CASSMTGYSTGELFF.

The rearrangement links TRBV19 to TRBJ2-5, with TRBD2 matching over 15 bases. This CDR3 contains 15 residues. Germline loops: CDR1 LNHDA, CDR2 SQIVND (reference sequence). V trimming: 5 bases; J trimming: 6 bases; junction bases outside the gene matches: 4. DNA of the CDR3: TGTGCCAGTAGTTGGACTAGCGGGAGGGCGAAGACCCAGTACTTC. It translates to CASSWTSGRAKTQYF.

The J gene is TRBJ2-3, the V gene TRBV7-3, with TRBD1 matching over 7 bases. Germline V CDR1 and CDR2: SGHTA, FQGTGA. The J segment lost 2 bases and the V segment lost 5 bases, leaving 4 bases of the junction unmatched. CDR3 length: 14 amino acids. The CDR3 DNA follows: TGTGCCAGCAGCCCGGGACAGTACACAGATACGCAGTATTTT. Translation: CASSPGQYTDTQYF.

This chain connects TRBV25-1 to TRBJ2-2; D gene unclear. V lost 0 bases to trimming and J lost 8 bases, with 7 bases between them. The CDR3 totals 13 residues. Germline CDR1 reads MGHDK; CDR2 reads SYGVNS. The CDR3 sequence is CASSEYRTGELFF. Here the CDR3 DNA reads TGTGCCAGCAGTGAATATAGGACGGGGGAGCTGTTTTTT. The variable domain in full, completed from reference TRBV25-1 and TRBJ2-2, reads EADIYQTPRYLVIGTGKKITLECSQTMGHDKMYWYQQDPGMELHLIHYSYGVNSTEKGDLSSESTVSRIRTEHFPLTLESARPSHTSQYLCASSEYRTGELFFGEGSRLTVL.

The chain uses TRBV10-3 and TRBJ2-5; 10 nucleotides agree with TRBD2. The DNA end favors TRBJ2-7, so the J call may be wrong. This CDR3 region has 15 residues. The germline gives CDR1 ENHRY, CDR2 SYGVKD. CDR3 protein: CAIRSSGSRGYEQYF. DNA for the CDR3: TGTGCCATCAGATCTAGCGGGAGTAGGGGTTACGAGCAGTACTTC.

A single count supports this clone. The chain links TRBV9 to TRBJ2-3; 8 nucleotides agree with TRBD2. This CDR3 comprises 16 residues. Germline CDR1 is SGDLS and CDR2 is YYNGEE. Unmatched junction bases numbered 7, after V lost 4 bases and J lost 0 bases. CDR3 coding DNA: TGTGCCAGCAGCAGAATATCTAGCGGGAGCACAGATACGCAGTATTTT. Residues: CASSRISSGSTDTQYF.

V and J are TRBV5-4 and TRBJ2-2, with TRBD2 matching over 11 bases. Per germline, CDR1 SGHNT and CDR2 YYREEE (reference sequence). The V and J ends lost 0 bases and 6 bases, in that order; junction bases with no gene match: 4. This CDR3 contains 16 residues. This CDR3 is CASSLERTSGPGELFF. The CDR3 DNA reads TGTGCCAGCAGCTTGGAAAGGACTAGCGGGCCCGGGGAGCTGTTTTTT. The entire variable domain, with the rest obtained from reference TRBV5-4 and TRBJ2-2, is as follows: ETGVTQSPTHLIKTRGQQVTLRCSSQSGHNTVSWYQQALGQGPQFIFQYYREEENGRGNFPPRFSGLQFPNYSSELNVNALELDDSALYLCASSLERTSGPGELFFGEGSRLTVL.

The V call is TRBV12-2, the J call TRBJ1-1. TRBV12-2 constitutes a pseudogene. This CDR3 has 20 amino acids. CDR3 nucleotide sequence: TGTGCAAGTCGCTTAGCTAAGTCGAAGGACGGCGTACGGGGGGGCACTGAAGCTTTCTTT. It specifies CASRLAKSKDGVRGGTEAFF.

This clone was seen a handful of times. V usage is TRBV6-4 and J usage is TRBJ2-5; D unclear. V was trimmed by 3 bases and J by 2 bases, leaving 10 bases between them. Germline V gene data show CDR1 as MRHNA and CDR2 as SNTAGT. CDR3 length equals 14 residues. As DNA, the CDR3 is TGTGCCAGCAGTGAGAAGACATTTCAAGAGACCCAGTACTTC. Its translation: CASSEKTFQETQYF.

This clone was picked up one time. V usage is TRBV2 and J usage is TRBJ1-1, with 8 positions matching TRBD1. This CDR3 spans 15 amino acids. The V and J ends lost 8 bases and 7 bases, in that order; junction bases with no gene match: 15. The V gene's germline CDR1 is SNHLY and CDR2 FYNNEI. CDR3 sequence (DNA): TGTGCCAGCCGCATGCACGCTCAGGGGGCGCTTGAAGCTTTCTTT. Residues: CASRMHAQGALEAFF.

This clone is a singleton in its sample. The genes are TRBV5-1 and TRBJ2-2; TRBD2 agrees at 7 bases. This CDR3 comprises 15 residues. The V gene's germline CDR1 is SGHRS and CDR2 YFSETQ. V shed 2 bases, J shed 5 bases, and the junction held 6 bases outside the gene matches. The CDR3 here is CASSFIVGGTGELFF. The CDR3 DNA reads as TGCGCCAGCAGCTTCATTGTGGGGGGGACCGGGGAGCTGTTTTTT.

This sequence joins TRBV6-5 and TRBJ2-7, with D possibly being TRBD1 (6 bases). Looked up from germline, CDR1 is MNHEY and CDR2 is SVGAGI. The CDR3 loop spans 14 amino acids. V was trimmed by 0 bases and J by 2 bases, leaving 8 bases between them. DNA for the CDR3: TGTGCCAGCAGTTACTCGCAGGGGACCTACGAGCAGTACTTC. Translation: CASSYSQGTYEQYF.

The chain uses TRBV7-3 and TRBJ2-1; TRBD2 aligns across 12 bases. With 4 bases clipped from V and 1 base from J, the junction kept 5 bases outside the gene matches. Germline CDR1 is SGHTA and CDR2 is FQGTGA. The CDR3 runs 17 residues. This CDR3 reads CASSSETSGRSYNEQFF. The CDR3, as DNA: TGTGCCAGCAGCTCTGAGACTAGCGGGAGATCCTACAATGAGCAGTTCTTC.

DNA for the CDR3: TGCGCCAGCAGCTGGTGGTCACGGGACACTGAAGCTTTCTTT. Encoded protein: CASSWWSRDTEAFF. The chain joins TRBV5-1 to TRBJ1-1; D gene ambiguous. The germline gives CDR1 SGHRS, CDR2 YFSETQ. Trimming removed 3 bases at V and 3 bases at J, with 12 bases between. This CDR3 has 14 amino acids.

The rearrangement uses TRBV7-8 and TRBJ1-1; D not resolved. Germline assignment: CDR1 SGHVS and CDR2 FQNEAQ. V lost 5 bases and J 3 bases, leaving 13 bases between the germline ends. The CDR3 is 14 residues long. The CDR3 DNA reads TGTGCCAGCAGCCTGAGACGGGGATACACTGAAGCTTTCTTT. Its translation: CASSLRRGYTEAFF.

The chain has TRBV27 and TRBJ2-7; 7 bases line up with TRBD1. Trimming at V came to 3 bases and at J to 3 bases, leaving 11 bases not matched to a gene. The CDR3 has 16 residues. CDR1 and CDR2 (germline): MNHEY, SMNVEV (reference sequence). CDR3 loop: CASSFLPRTGNYEQYF. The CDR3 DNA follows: TGTGCCAGCAGTTTTCTTCCGCGGACAGGAAACTACGAGCAGTACTTC.

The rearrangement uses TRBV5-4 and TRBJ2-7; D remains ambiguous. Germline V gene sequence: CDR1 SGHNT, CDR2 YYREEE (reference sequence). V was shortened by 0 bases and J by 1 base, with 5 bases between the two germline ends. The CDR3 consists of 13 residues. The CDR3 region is CASSLARSYEQYF. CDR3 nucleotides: TGTGCCAGCAGCTTGGCCAGGTCCTACGAGCAGTACTTC.

This CDR3 is CASSSGYEQYF. In DNA, the CDR3 is TGTGCCAGCAGCTCAGGGTACGAGCAGTACTTC. J is TRBJ2-7 and V is TRBV5-6, with D maybe TRBD1 (5 bases). Germline CDR1 SGHDT, CDR2 YYEEEE. Deletions cut 3 bases from V and 4 bases from J, with 5 bases between. The CDR3 is 11 amino acids.

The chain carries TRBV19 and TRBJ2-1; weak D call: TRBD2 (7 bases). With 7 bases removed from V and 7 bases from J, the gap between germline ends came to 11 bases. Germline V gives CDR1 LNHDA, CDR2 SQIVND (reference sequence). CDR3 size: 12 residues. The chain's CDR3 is CASTGGTNEQFF. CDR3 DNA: TGTGCCAGTACGGGGGGCACGAATGAGCAGTTCTTC.

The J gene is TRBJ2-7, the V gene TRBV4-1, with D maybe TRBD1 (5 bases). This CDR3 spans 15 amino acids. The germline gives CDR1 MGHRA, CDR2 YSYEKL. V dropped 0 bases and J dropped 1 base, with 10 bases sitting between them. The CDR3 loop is CASSQDLKGSYEQYF. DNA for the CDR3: TGCGCCAGCAGCCAAGATCTGAAGGGGTCCTACGAGCAGTACTTC.

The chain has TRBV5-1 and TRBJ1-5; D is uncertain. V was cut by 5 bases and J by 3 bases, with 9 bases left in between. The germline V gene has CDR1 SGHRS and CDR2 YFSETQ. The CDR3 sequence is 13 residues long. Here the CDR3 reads CASRYGDNQPQHF. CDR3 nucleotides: TGCGCCAGCAGGTACGGAGACAATCAGCCCCAGCATTTT.

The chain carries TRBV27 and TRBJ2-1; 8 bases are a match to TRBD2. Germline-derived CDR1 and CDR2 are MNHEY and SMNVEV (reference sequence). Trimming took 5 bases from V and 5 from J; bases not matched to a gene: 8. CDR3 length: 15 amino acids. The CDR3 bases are TGTGCCAGCAGTCCTACTAGCGGAGGGGACAATGAGCAGTTCTTC. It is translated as CASSPTSGGDNEQFF.

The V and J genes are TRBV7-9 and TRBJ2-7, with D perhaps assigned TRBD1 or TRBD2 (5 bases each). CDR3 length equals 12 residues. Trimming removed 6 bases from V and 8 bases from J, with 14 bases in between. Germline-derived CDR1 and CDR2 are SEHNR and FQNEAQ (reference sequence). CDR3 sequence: CASSRDLLKQYF. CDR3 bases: TGTGCCAGCAGTCGGGACCTTTTGAAGCAGTACTTC.

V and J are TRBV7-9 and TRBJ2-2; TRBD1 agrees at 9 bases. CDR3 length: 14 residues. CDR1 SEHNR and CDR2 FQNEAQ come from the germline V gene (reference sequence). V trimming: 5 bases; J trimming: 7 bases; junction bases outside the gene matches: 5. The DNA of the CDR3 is TGTGCCAGCAGCCACGGACAGGGGAACGGGGAGCTGTTTTTT. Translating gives CASSHGQGNGELFF.

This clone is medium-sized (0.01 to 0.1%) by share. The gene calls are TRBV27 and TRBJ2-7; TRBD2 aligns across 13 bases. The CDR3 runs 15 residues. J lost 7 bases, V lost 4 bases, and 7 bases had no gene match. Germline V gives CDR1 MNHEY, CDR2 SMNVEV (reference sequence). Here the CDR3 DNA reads TGTGCCAGCAGTTATGTCACTAGCGGGAGGGATGAGCAGTACTTC. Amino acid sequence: CASSYVTSGRDEQYF.

The CDR3 here is CASSLDRSTDTQYF. Written as DNA, the CDR3 is TGTGCCAGCAGCTTAGATCGGAGCACAGATACGCAGTATTTT. The chain recombines TRBV11-2 with TRBJ2-3; no clear D gene. Germline V gives CDR1 SGHAT, CDR2 FQNNGV. Trimming took 0 bases from V and 0 from J, leaving 4 bases between them. The CDR3 sequence is 14 residues long.